A single T cell receptor beta chain is shown here with its context. The source of the sample is a study of OX40 agonist ivuxolimab in advanced cancers. Study context: Ivuxolimab is a fully human IgG2 antibody that activates OX40 (CD134).

Germline V gene lookup returns CDR1 MGHRA and CDR2 YSYEKL. V gave up 1 base and J gave up 4 bases, with 14 bases separating them. This CDR3 has 15 amino acids. The repertoire was sequenced with immunoSEQ multiplex PCR; TCRdb's copy has only in-frame clones and lacks some. The data hold about 45,000 clones, with approximately 91% observed a single time. The sequence was collected from an adult with an advanced solid tumor such as melanoma, head and neck, liver or kidney cancer. The chain recombines TRBV4-1 with TRBJ2-7; D is undetermined. This specimen consisted of CD4+ or CD8+ T cells sorted from blood, obtained in a trial of the OX40 agonist ivuxolimab. The CDR3 is CASSQAALARYEQYF. CDR3 DNA: TGCGCCAGCAGCCAAGCGGCATTGGCCCGGTACGAGCAGTACTTC.